The 4 T cell receptor beta chains below all came from one sample that was sequenced in a study of T cell responses to AZD1222 COVID-19 vaccine. Here immunoSEQ multiplex PCR was the method, and the copy in TCRdb shows in-frame clones only, minus some. The sample has 110,000 to 150,000 clones; about 90% are singletons. Sequencing was performed on peripheral blood, taken 28 days after the second AZD1222 dose. Receptors were obtained from an adult who received the AZD1222 COVID-19 vaccine.

The rearrangement links TRBV7-2 to TRBJ2-5; D unclear. Germline values: CDR1 SGHTA, CDR2 FQGNSA. Trimming stripped 4 bases from V and 1 base from J, with 7 bases between. This CDR3 region has 13 residues. The CDR3 protein is CASSSRSQETQYF. Here the CDR3 DNA reads TGTGCCAGCAGCTCACGTAGCCAAGAGACCCAGTACTTC.

The V and J genes are TRBV28 and TRBJ1-4, with D tentatively TRBD1 (5 bases). Germline CDR1 MDHEN, CDR2 SYDVKM. V lost 3 bases to trimming and J lost 3 bases, with 14 bases between them. The CDR3 is made up of 16 amino acids. In DNA, the CDR3 is TGTGCCAGCAGTTTGGGGTGGGGCCGTGCTAATGAAAAACTGTTTTTT. It is translated as CASSLGWGRANEKLFF.

V usage is TRBV6-5 and J usage is TRBJ1-6; 10 positions agree with TRBD1. V lost 6 bases and J lost 6; bases outside the gene matches: 2. The CDR3 loop spans 14 amino acids. CDR1 is MNHEY, CDR2 SVGAGI, per germline. CDR3 amino acids: CASSRDRGNSPLHF. DNA for the CDR3: TGTGCCAGCAGCCGGGACAGGGGTAATTCACCCCTCCACTTT.

This chain connects TRBV27 to TRBJ1-6; D possibly corresponds to TRBD1 (6 bases). V was cut by 8 bases and J by 9 bases, with 17 bases left in between. The CDR3 totals 14 residues. CDR1 is MNHEY, CDR2 SMNVEV, per germline (reference sequence). CDR3 amino acids: CASWRGGTGSPLHF. CDR3 coding DNA: TGTGCCAGCTGGCGGGGGGGCACTGGTTCACCCCTCCACTTT.